The following is a TCR beta chain sequence with its context. Antigen: not known. This entry comes from a study of T cell clonality in common variable immunodeficiency. The study, taken as a whole, reports: Reportedly, TCR beta sequences from common variable immunodeficiency showed fewer deletions and N-nucleotide insertions. What drives increased CVID clonality needs T cell subpopulation sequencing. CVID patient heterogeneity limited repertoire-clinical complication correlations.

Equal genomic DNA amounts from CVID and control samples were sequenced. Assay used: immunoSEQ multiplex PCR; TCRdb lists only in-frame clones, some missing. The sample shows roughly 60,000 clones, no singletons; the ten largest hold 1.5% to 2%. This TCR was recovered from a person between 18 and 75 years old in good health. Specimen: peripheral blood mononuclear cells.

The sequenced CDR3 bases are TGTGCCAGCTCACCACTAGAGGGCTTCGGT. Its translation: CASSPLEGFG. The entire CDR3 protein reads CASSPLEGFGQYF. The J gene is TRBJ2-4, the V gene TRBV18; D is possibly TRBD2 (5 bases). From the germline J gene comes the end of the CDR3, since the read stops 3 residues before it. This CDR3 region has 13 residues. The germline V gene encodes CDR1 KGHSH and CDR2 LQKENI.